This TCR beta chain was sequenced for a study of shared clonotypes between healthy human individuals. Study conclusions and caveats: Memory subsets had estimated richness that was generally smaller than that of naive subsets. Limitation of the genetic and exposure-history diversity represented came from the few donors.

A word on this clone: Its antigen is unknown.

Donors, healthy HIV-negative adults, lacked recent acute infections or vaccinations. At deep level, the assay was performed. Assay used: immunoSEQ multiplex PCR; TCRdb lists only in-frame clones, some missing. The data hold about 680,000 clones, with about three quarters observed a single time. The V gene's germline CDR1 is MDHEN and CDR2 SYDVKM. The ends were cut back, 4 bases at V and 3 bases at J, with 15 bases in the middle. The CDR3 contains 15 residues. The TCR comes from a woman in her thirties in good health. The specimen was memory CD4+ T cells sorted from blood. Subset denoted: CD45RA-negative fraction. The chain combines TRBV28 with TRBJ2-5, with D perhaps being TRBD1 or TRBD2 (5 bases each). The CDR3 nucleotides read TGTGCCAGCAGTTCACCCGGGACCGGAAAAGAGACCCAGTACTTC. This sequence encodes CASSSPGTGKETQYF.